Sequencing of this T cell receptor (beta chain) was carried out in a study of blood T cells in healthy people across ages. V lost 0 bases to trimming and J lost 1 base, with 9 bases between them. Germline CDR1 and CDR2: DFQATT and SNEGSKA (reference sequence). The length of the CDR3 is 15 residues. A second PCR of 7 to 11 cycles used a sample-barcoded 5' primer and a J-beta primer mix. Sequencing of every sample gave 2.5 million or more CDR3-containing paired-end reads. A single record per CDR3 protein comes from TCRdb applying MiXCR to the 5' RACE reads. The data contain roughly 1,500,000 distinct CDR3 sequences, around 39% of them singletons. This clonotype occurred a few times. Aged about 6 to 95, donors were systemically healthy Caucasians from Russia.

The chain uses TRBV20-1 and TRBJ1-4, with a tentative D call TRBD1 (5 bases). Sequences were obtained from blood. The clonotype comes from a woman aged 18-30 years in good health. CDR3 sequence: CSARDRRVTNEKLFF. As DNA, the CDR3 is TGCAGTGCTAGAGATCGCAGGGTAACTAATGAAAAACTGTTTTTT.